This TCR beta chain was observed in a study of blood T cells in healthy people across ages. The study's findings and limits: No one knew whether donors had CMV, which possibly confounded expanded clonotype changes. Older individuals had lower TCR beta diversity per million T cells (the decline was roughly linear).

V gave up 4 bases and J gave up 4 bases, with 13 bases separating them. Germline CDR1 and CDR2: KGHDR and SFDVKD. The CDR3 consists of 15 residues. A second PCR, run for about 7 to 11 cycles, used a sample-barcoded 5' primer plus a J-beta primer mix. Every cDNA molecule carried a tag from a template-switch adaptor bearing 12 random nucleotides. Each single sample gave us at least 3 million CDR3-containing paired-end reads. TCRdb used MiXCR to reprocess the 5' RACE reads, holding one entry per CDR3 protein. The profile covers about 1.8 million distinct CDR3 sequences, with around half appearing a single time and roughly 2.1% taken by the ten largest. Note on this clonotype: Its target is unknown.

Sequencing was performed on blood. The chain joins TRBV24-1 to TRBJ2-1; D is unclear. This TCR was sampled from a woman aged 35 to 49 in good health. The CDR3 nucleotides are TGTGCCACCAGTGACCCACCTGGAGAGTACAATGAGCAGTTCTTC. Translated, it gives CATSDPPGEYNEQFF.